This T cell receptor (beta chain) was recorded in a study of PD-1 blockade in classical Hodgkin lymphoma. About the study: Nivolumab dosed at 3 mg/kg went to patients intravenously every 2 weeks. Findings of the study overall: Newly diagnosed and completely responding patients shared comparable baseline diversity. Newly diagnosed patients were said to have less baseline TCR diversity than healthy donors did.

Trimming took 6 bases from V and 8 from J, leaving 17 bases between them. This CDR3 contains 14 residues. A note on this clone: No antigen is known for it.

Assay used: immunoSEQ multiplex PCR; TCRdb lists only in-frame clones, some missing. The table lists some 93,000 clones, roughly 90% of them singletons. With no exception, relapse followed autologous stem cell transplantation in all patients, and brentuximab vedotin exposure varied. Under best response, outcomes were complete response, partial response or progressive disease. The TCR originated in a human donor with classical Hodgkin lymphoma. The chain has TRBV23-1 and TRBJ1-3; no definite D call. TRBV23-1 is an open reading frame whose function is uncertain. Sequenced here: peripheral blood mononuclear cells (PBMCs), sampled at baseline. This CDR3 is CASRGSTQEDTIYF. The CDR3, as DNA: TGCGCCAGCAGGGGATCTACCCAGGAGGACACCATATATTTT.